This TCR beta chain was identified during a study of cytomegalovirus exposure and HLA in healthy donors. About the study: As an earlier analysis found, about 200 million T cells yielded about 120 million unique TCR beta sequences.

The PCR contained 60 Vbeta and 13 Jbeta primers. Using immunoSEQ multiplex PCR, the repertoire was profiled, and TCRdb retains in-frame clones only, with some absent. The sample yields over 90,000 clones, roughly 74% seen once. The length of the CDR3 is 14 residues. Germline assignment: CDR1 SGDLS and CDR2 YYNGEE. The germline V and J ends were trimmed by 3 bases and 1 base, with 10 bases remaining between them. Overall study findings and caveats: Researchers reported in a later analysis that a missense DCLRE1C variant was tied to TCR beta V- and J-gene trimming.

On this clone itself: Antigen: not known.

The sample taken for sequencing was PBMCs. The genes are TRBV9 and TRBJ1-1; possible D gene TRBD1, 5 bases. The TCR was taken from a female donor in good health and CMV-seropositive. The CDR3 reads CASSEVGGNTEAFF. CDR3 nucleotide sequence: TGTGCCAGCAGCGAGGTCGGGGGGAACACTGAAGCTTTCTTT.